This T cell receptor beta chain was observed in a study of cytomegalovirus exposure and HLA in healthy donors (TCRdb year 2017). The study in broad terms: According to an earlier analysis of 587 of the donors, about 179 million T cells yielded over 90 million unique TCR beta sequences and roughly 280 Gb of sequence data. HLA typing included class I and class II loci at four-digit resolution. In an earlier analysis of 587 of the donors, high-throughput TCR beta sequencing was used to judge whether each TCR beta V gene segment behaved as functional or pseudogenic. In a later genetic analysis, genome-wide SNP genotypes for about 65% of the roughly 670 donors were used, and that subset was treated as a discovery cohort. All discovery cohort repertoires had been generated using a single sequencing platform. High-throughput TCR immunosequencing, statistical association of individual TCRs with disease status, and machine learning were combined to predict cytomegalovirus infection status. A separate validation cohort of roughly 120 different subjects was used in addition to the approximately 670-subject first cohort. Rather than drawing on any new phenotypic data, the later analysis identified candidate immune exposures from TCR beta sequences and the way those sequences occurred across donors. Donor age, sex, ethnicity and CMV serostatus were compiled together with the repertoire data. In a later analysis, previously published TCR beta repertoires from more than 500 donors were re-analyzed and high-resolution HLA genotyping was added so that TCR occurrence patterns could be studied. Four to six DR-DQ haplotypes were handled as single units for association and clustering, since linkage in the cohort was strong. The study aimed to test whether cataloging public T cell receptors could reveal signatures of past pathogen exposure. On average, over 200,000 unique TCR beta nucleotide sequences were sequenced per donor among 350 to 400 genotyped donors of the cohort, with about 17% of those sequences being non-productive. Of the approximately 400 genotyped donors, 81% fell in the genetic ancestry cluster associated with self-reported Caucasian donors. The study used immunosequencing to profile the T cell repertoires of approximately 630 subjects and linked those repertoires to cytomegalovirus serostatus. The number of donors typed differed by locus, with 629-630 for A, B, C, DRB1 and DQB1, approximately 500 for DQA1, about 610 for DPA1, and around 460 for DPB1. Roughly 290 gigabases of sequencing data and around 80 million unique TCR sequences made up an early release that covered several hundred HLA-typed donors. What the study reported, not specific to this receptor: Presence/absence analyses assumed roughly uniform sequencing depth across donors, an assumption that may not hold. It was suggested by the authors that the approach could potentially be generalized to other disease states and immunological phenotypes. The study listed 164 TCR beta chains as associated with cytomegalovirus. An association between a missense DCLRE1C variant and V-gene and J-gene trimming of TCR beta chains was found in a later genetic analysis and replicated in an independent cohort. When HLA alleles, especially DR and DQ, strongly co-occurred, attributing TCR associations to individual alleles was difficult. Linkage disequilibrium might explain the correlated functional status among segregating V segments, but an unknown experimental factor could not be excluded. A later analysis found that HLA-associated TCR beta chains were more clonally expanded and had lower generation probabilities than equally common non-associated chains. The 87-base-pair reads could not distinguish some IMGT-functional V segments, including TRBV6-2 and TRBV6-3, so those segments were excluded. A further reported finding was that TCR beta sequences accurately predicted the HLA-A and HLA-B alleles for most subjects in the first cohort. Most TCR sequences were observed very rarely across donors, whereas some public TCRs were present in many individuals. The classifier was reported to diagnose cytomegalovirus status with high specificity and sensitivity in both the original and validation cohorts. HLA typing was unavailable for some donors at each locus, so association tests used only the typed subset. According to a later genetic analysis, donors in an Asian-associated ancestry cluster had fewer N-insertions in productive TCRs than the approximately 690-donor mean. The sequencing pipeline was judged likely to have produced a cluster of highly shared sequence variants as a technical artifact. Only TCR beta chains were sequenced in this cohort, and the absence of alpha or paired-chain data limited detectable features. In vitro tests confirmed that a few of the cytomegalovirus-associated TCR beta chains recognize cytomegalovirus antigens. In an earlier analysis of fewer than 750 of the donors, most TCR beta V segments were observed in productive rearrangements about 87% or about 30% of the time, broadly matching IMGT annotations. A later analysis associated about 18,000 TCR beta sequences with specific HLA alleles at a false discovery rate of 0.05. Most CMV-associated TCR beta chains appeared to be HLA-restricted in a later analysis, and the HLA associations seemed to be driven largely by CMV exposure. The only immune exposure information available for the cohort was CMV serostatus. Several of the top co-occurrence clusters appeared to be linked to parvovirus B19, influenza, CMV and Epstein-Barr virus, according to a later analysis. Approximately 16 rarely observed V segments, including chromosome 9 orphons, were excluded from the earlier analysis of some 590 of the donors because counts were too low. According to a later analysis, TCR association rates differed among HLA loci, with DRB1 alleles showing the most associated TCRs and HLA-C alleles showing the fewest.

The cohort consisted of fewer than 700 healthy bone marrow donors. At the time of sampling, every cohort member was nominally healthy, though immune exposures that went unrecorded were likely present. The donor tested CMV seronegative, placing the donor among the 352 seronegative members of the cohort. Every donor gave a peripheral blood sample, and the peripheral blood mononuclear cells from that sample were used for TCR beta sequencing. The Qiagen DNeasy Blood Extraction Kit was used to extract genomic DNA from the blood cell samples. V is shortened by 0 bases, J by 0 bases, and the region joining them spans 9 bases. Inclusive of the bounding cysteine and phenylalanine, the CDR3 is 15 residues long. Of the read, only the CDR3 DNA is kept; its 45 bases are in frame from base 1. Looking up the germline V gene (reference sequence) yields CDR1 GTSNPN and CDR2 SVGIG. Preparation of the library involved the immunoSEQ multiplex PCR assay. A mixture of 60 forward primers for TCR Vbeta segments and 13 reverse primers for TCR Jbeta segments was used in the multiplex PCR. Amplification of the CDR3 region of rearranged TCR beta genes was performed with a multiplex PCR assay on genomic DNA. Amplified TCR beta libraries were sequenced as 87-base-pair reads on the Illumina HiSeq System. On the study's bioinformatics: Across the roughly 640 repertoires, a later analysis counted approximately 75 million unique TCR beta chains, 8.5 million to 12 million of which were shared by at least two donors. Raw reads were error-corrected and collapsed into unique sequences by a nearest-neighbor algorithm in which closely related sequences were merged to remove PCR and sequencing errors. To assign V, D and J gene segments, CDR3 sequences were aligned to IMGT reference sequences. For a sequence to be retained, a match of at least six nucleotides to both a V gene segment and a J gene segment was required. A rearrangement counted as productive if the CDR3 had no stop codons and remained in frame with V and J, and every other rearrangement counted as non-productive. CDR3 was defined by IMGT convention, running from the second conserved V-encoded cysteine to the conserved J-encoded phenylalanine. The earlier analysis of some 580 of the donors excluded any sequence lacking an unambiguous match to a single V gene segment. In an earlier analysis of a few hundred of the donors, a V segment was called functional when productive rearrangements were above 56.7%, and segregating when the standard deviation between donors exceeded 5%. A statistical classification framework was developed to diagnose cytomegalovirus status using the catalog of TCR beta chain sequences. In a later analysis, TCR nucleotide sequences were compared against IMGT/GENE-DB human TR gene sequences so that V and J genes could be assigned. A later analysis assigned CDR3 sequences and most-parsimonious VDJ recombination scenarios with the TCRdist pipeline. In a later analysis, each TCR beta chain was defined by its CDR3 amino acid sequence together with its V-gene family, and reads without a unique V-gene family were excluded. To address suspected cross-contamination and a sequencing artifact, a later analysis removed 450 to 700 highly shared, low-generation-probability nucleotide sequences. In a later analysis, a clonal expansion index was calculated for each public chain from normalized within-repertoire ranks of inferred template counts. In a later analysis, generation probabilities were computed using a VDJ recombination model fitted to out-of-frame rearrangements, and the results were checked against IGoR. A later analysis scored TCR-TCR, TCR-HLA and TCR-CMV co-occurrence with hypergeometric tests, applying a repertoire-size bias correction to TCR pairs. To estimate false discovery rates, a later analysis permuted the HLA or CMV assignments 20 times. A later analysis grouped co-occurring TCRs with DBSCAN, adding TCRdist sequence similarity when clustering within HLA-allele-positive subsets. Co-occurrence clustering excluded repertoires with fewer than 30,000 or more than 120,000 public chains, plus five with anomalous nucleotide sharing. TCRdb stores this immuneACCESS table with in-frame sequences only. Part of the clones is absent; in the studies checked, under half of the shortfall reflects unresolved V genes, and no reason is known for the rest. That table is the source of V, J and clone size, and D and trimming were worked out from the DNA. Within this sample are roughly 100,000 clones, with 78% of them counted one time only. The top ten clones comprise 1% to 1.5% of the sample.

In the case of this clone: Its recognized antigen is unknown. Per-base qualities were not stored, and no clone one base away is much larger.

The sample was PBMCs. The chain is assembled from TRBV30 and TRBJ2-4; confidence is insufficient to name the D gene. This clonotype originated in a man aged 25-45 years in good health and CMV-seronegative. The CDR3 here reads CAWSVQSLAKNIQYF. The base sequence is TGTGCCTGGAGTGTCCAGTCGCTAGCCAAAAACATTCAGTACTTC.